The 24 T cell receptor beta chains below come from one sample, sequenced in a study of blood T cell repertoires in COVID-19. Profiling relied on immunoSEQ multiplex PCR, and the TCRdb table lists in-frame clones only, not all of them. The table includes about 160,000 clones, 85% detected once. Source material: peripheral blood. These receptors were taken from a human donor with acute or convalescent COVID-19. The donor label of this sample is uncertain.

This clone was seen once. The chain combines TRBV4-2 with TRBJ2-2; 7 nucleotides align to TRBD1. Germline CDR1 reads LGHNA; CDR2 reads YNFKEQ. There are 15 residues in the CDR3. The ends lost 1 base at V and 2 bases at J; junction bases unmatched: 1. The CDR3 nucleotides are TGTGCCAGCAGCCAAGGGGACAGCAACACCGGGGAGCTGTTTTTT. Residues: CASSQGDSNTGELFF.

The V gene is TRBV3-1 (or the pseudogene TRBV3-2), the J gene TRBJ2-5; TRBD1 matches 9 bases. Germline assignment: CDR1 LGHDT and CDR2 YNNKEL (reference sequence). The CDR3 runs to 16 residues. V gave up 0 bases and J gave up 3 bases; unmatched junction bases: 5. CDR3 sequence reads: CASSQDGTGREETQYF. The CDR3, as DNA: TGTGCCAGCAGCCAAGACGGGACAGGGAGGGAAGAGACCCAGTACTTC.

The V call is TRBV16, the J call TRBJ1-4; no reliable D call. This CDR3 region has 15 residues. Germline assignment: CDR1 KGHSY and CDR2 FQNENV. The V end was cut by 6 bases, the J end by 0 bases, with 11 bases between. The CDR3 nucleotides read TGTGCCAGCAGGCTAAATACTGCAACTAATGAAAAACTGTTTTTT. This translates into CASRLNTATNEKLFF.

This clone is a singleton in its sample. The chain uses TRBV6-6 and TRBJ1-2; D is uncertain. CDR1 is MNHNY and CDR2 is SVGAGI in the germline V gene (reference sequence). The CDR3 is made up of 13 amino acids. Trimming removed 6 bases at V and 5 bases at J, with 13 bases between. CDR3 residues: CASSPALEYGYTF. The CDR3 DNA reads TGTGCCAGCAGCCCTGCCCTTGAGTATGGCTACACCTTC.

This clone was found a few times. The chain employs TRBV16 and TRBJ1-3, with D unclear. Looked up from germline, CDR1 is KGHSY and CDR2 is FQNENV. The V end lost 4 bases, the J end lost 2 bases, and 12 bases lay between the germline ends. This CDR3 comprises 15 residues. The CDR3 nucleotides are TGTGCCAGCAGCCCAAACTACGGTGCTGGAAACACCATATATTTT. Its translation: CASSPNYGAGNTIYF.

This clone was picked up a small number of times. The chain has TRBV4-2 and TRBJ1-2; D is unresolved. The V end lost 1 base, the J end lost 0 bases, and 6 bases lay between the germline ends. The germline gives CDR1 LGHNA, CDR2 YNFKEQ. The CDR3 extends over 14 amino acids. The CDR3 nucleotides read TGTGCCAGCAGCCAAGTTGGAGCTAACTATGGCTACACCTTC. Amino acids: CASSQVGANYGYTF.

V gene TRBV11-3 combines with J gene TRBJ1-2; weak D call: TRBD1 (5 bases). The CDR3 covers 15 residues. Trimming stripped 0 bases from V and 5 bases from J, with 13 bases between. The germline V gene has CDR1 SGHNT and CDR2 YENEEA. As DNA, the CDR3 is TGTGCCAGCAGCTTAGATACGGCAGGGTTATATGGCTACACCTTC. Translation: CASSLDTAGLYGYTF.

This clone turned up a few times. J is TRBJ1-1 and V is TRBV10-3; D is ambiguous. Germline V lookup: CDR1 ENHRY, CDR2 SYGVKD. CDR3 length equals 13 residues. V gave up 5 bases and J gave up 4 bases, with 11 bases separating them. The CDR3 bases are TGTGCCATCAGTCAGACGGGAACCACTGAAGCTTTCTTT. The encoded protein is CAISQTGTTEAFF.

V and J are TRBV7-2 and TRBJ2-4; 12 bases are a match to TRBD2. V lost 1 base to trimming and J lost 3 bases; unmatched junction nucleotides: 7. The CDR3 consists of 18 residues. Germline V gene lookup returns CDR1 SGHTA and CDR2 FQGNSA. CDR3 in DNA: TGTGCCAGCAGCTTAGTTGCGCTAGCGGGGGGGGGCAAAAACATTCAGTACTTC. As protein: CASSLVALAGGGKNIQYF.

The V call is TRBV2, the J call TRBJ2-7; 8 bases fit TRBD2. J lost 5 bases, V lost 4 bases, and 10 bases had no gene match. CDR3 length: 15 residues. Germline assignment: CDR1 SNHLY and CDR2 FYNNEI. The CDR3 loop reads CASSGSGVMVDEQYF. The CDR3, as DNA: TGTGCCAGCAGTGGTAGCGGGGTAATGGTCGACGAGCAGTACTTC.

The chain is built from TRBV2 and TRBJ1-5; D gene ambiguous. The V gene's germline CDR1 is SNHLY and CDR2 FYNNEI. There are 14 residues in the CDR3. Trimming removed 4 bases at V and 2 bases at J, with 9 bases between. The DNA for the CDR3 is TGTGCCAGCAGTGGGCCGTTGGGCAATCAGCCCCAGCATTTT. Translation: CASSGPLGNQPQHF.

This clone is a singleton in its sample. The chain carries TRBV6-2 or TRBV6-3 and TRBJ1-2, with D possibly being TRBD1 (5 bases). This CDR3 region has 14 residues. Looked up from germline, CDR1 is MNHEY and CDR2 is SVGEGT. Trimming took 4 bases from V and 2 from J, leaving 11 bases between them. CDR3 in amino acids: CASSWGSINYGYTF. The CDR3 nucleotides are TGTGCCAGCAGTTGGGGCAGCATCAACTATGGCTACACCTTC.

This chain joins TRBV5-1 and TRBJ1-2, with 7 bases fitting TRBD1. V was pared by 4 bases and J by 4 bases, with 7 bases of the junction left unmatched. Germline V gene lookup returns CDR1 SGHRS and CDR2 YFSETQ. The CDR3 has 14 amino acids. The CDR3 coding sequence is TGCGCCAGCAGCCCGGGACAGCAGACCTATGGCTACACCTTC. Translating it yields CASSPGQQTYGYTF.

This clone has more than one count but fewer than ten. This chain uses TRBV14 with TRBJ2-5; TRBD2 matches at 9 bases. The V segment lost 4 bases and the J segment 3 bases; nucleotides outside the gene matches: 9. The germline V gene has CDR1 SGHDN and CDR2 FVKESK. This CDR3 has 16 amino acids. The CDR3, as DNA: TGTGCCAGCAGCCCTATGGGCGGGGGGGCCGAAGAGACCCAGTACTTC. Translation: CASSPMGGGAEETQYF.

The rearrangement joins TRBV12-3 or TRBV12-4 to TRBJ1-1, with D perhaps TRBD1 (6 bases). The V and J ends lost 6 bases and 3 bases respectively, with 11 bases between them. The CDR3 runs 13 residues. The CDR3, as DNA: TGTGCCAGCAGACAGGGAAGAGACACTGAAGCTTTCTTT. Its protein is CASRQGRDTEAFF.

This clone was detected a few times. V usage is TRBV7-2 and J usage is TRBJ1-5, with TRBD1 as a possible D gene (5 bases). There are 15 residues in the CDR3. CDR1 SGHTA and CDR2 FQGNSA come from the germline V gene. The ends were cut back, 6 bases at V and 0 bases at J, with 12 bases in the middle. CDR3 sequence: CASSRDYYSNQPQHF. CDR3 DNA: TGTGCCAGCAGTCGGGACTATTATAGCAATCAGCCCCAGCATTTT.

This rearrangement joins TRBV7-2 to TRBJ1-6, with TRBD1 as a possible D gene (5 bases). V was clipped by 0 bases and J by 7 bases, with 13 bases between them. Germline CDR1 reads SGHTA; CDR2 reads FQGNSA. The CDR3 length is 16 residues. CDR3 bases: TGTGCCAGCAGCTTAGCTGCCAGGGAACCCAATTCACCCCTCCACTTT. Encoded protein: CASSLAAREPNSPLHF.

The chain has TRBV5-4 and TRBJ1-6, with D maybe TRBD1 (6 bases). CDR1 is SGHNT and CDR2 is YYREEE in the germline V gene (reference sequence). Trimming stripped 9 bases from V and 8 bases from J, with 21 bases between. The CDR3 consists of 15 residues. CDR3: CATSIPGTLYSPLHF. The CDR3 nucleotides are TGTGCCACCTCTATCCCTGGGACACTTTATTCACCCCTCCACTTT.

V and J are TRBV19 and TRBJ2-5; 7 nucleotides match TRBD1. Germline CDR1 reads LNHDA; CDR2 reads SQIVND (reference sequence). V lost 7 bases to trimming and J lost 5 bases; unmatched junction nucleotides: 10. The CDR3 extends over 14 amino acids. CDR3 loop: CASNEGAPPETQYF. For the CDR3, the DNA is TGTGCCAGTAACGAGGGGGCCCCCCCGGAGACCCAGTACTTC.

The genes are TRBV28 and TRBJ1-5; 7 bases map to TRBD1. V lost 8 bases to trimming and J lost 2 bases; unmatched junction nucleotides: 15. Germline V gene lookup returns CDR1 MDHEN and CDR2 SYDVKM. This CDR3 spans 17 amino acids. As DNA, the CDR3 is TGTGCCAGCCAAGAAACCCAGACAGGGTCAGGCAATCAGCCCCAGCATTTT. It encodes CASQETQTGSGNQPQHF.

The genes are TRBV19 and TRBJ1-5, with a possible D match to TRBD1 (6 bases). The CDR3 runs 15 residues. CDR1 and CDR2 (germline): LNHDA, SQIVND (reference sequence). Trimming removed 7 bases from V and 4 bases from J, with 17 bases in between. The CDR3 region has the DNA TGTGCCAGTAAGGGTGTGTCGAGGGGGAATCAGCCCCAGCATTTT. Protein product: CASKGVSRGNQPQHF.

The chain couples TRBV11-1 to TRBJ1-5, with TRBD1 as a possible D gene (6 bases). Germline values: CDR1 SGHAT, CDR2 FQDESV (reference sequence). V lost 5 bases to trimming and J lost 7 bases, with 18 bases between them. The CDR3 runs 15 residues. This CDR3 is CASSPSGQGPQPQHF. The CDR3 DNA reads TGTGCCAGCAGCCCCTCCGGGCAGGGGCCGCAGCCCCAGCATTTT.

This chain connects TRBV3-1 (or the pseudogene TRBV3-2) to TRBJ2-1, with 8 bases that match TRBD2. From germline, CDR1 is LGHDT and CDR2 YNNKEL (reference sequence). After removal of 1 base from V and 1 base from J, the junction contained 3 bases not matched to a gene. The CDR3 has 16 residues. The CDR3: CASSQAGTRSYNEQFF. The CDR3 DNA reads TGTGCCAGCAGCCAAGCCGGGACTAGGTCCTACAATGAGCAGTTCTTC.

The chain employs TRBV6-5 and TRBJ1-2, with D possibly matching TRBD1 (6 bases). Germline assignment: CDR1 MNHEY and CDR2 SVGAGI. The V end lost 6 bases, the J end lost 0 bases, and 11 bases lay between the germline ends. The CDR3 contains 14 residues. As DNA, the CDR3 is TGTGCCAGCAGCTCCAGGGGCCCTAACTATGGCTACACCTTC. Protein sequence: CASSSRGPNYGYTF.